This TCR beta chain derives from a study of T cell responses to AZD1222 COVID-19 vaccine. For the study at large: Second-dose timings of about 4 or about 12 weeks were pooled.

This clone was seen once. What it binds is unknown. The germline gives CDR1 SGHDN, CDR2 FVKESK. Trimming took 2 bases from V and 6 from J, leaving 11 bases between them. CDR3 size: 15 residues. TCRdb's table, derived via immunoSEQ multiplex PCR, lists solely in-frame clones and lacks some. This sample has 140,000 to 150,000 clones, with about 93% found just once. Study-wide results and limits: Reports say nearly half of spike-specific TCRs go after unmutated variant regions. Donors were largely white British and mainly female; clonal diversity was possibly underestimated. Seropositivity was recorded at baseline in only a handful of AZD1222 recipients.

The TCR sequence derives from an adult in good health. Here the sequenced sample was peripheral blood, taken on day 0 of AZD1222 vaccination. This chain connects TRBV14 to TRBJ1-6; tentatively, D is TRBD1 (6 bases). The CDR3 nucleotides are TGTGCCAGCAGCCAAAGCAGGGGAAGTAATTCACCCCTCCACTTT. Amino acids: CASSQSRGSNSPLHF.